This passage covers 12 T cell receptor beta chains from one sample sequenced in a study of identical twins. TCRdb re-analysed the 5' RACE reads in MiXCR, keeping a single row per CDR3 protein. The table records 200,000 to 250,000 distinct CDR3 sequences, about 14% of them present only once. Material: memory (CD45RO+) T cells sorted from blood. These receptors were collected from a woman between 18 and 30 years old in good health.

This clonotype was counted many times. The chain carries TRBV5-6 and TRBJ2-3; 11 bases line up with TRBD2. The CDR3 covers 16 residues. CDR1 is SGHDT, CDR2 YYEEEE, per germline. Trimming removed 0 bases from V and 8 bases from J; junction bases left unmatched: 8. The CDR3: CASSLDTSGSIATQYF. The CDR3 DNA reads TGTGCCAGCAGCTTGGATACTAGCGGGAGCATAGCTACGCAGTATTTT.

The V and J genes are TRBV27 and TRBJ2-3, with D possibly being TRBD2 (6 bases). This CDR3 contains 15 residues. Germline CDR1 is MNHEY and CDR2 is SMNVEV (reference sequence). The V gene lost 6 bases and the J gene lost 4 bases, with 17 bases spanning the gap. The CDR3 nucleotides are TGTGCCAGCAGGCTACGGGGGACCGCCGCAGATACGCAGTATTTT. The encoded protein is CASRLRGTAADTQYF.

The chain links TRBV19 to TRBJ2-5; TRBD1 or TRBD2 may be the D gene (5 bases each). This CDR3 comprises 13 residues. Trimming stripped 3 bases from V and 5 bases from J, with 10 bases between. Germline-derived CDR1 and CDR2 are LNHDA and SQIVND (reference sequence). The CDR3 protein is CASSIRGTETQYF. In nucleotides, the CDR3 is TGTGCCAGTAGTATCCGTGGGACGGAGACCCAGTACTTC. Variable domain in full (rest from reference TRBV19 and TRBJ2-5): DGGITQSPKYLFRKEGQNVTLSCEQNLNHDAMYWYRQDPGQGLRLIYYSQIVNDFQKGDIAEGYSVSREKKESFPLTVTSAQKNPTAFYLCASSIRGTETQYFGPGTRLLVL.

In its sample, this clonotype was seen many times. V gene TRBV5-1 combines with J gene TRBJ1-1, with D maybe TRBD1 (5 bases). The CDR3 covers 15 residues. Trimming removed 4 bases from V and 1 base from J, with 14 bases in between. Germline V gives CDR1 SGHRS, CDR2 YFSETQ. The CDR3 reads CASSLKVGGNTEAFF. CDR3 DNA: TGCGCCAGCAGCCTTAAGGTTGGGGGGAACACTGAAGCTTTCTTT.

V gene TRBV12-5 combines with J gene TRBJ2-5; 7 bases align to TRBD2. Trimming took 6 bases from V and 2 from J; bases not matched to a gene: 6. The CDR3 has 14 residues. CDR1 LGHNT and CDR2 FRNRAP come from the germline V gene. The CDR3 sequence: CASGLTSRQETQYF. The CDR3 nucleotides read TGTGCTAGTGGGCTGACTAGCAGACAAGAGACCCAGTACTTC.

For the CDR3, the DNA is TGTGCCAGCAACCCGACAGCGAACACTGAAGCTTTCTTT. Translated: CASNPTANTEAFF. The V and J genes are TRBV27 and TRBJ1-1; D is perhaps TRBD1 (5 bases). Germline V gene lookup returns CDR1 MNHEY and CDR2 SMNVEV (reference sequence). The CDR3 is 13 amino acids. Trimming removed 7 bases from V and 1 base from J, with 10 bases in between.

V gene TRBV5-1 combines with J gene TRBJ2-2; D ambiguous. CDR3 length: 14 amino acids. V dropped 0 bases and J dropped 5 bases, with 8 bases sitting between them. Germline-derived CDR1 and CDR2 are SGHRS and YFSETQ. The CDR3 reads CASSLDVRTGELFF. In DNA, the CDR3 is TGCGCCAGCAGCTTGGACGTGAGGACCGGGGAGCTGTTTTTT.

There are many counts of this clonotype. V gene TRBV5-1 combines with J gene TRBJ2-5, with 10 bases lining up with TRBD2. The CDR3 consists of 16 residues. Trimming took 1 base from V and 4 from J; bases not matched to a gene: 7. CDR1 SGHRS and CDR2 YFSETQ come from the germline V gene. The chain's CDR3 is CASSLQSSSGGETQYF. The CDR3 bases are TGCGCCAGCAGCTTGCAGTCCTCTAGCGGGGGAGAGACCCAGTACTTC. Drawing the rest from reference TRBV5-1 and TRBJ2-5, the complete variable domain is KAGVTQTPRYLIKTRGQQVTLSCSPISGHRSVSWYQQTPGQGLQFLFEYFSETQRNKGNFPGRFSGRQFSNSRSEMNVSTLELGDSALYLCASSLQSSSGGETQYFGPGTRLLVL.

The sample holds many counts of this clonotype. This chain links TRBV12-3 or TRBV12-4 with TRBJ2-2; D assignment may be TRBD1 or TRBD2 (5 bases each). CDR3 length: 13 residues. Trimming took 11 bases from V and 3 from J, leaving 13 bases between them. CDR3: CADRDQDTGELFF. CDR3 in DNA: TGTGCCGACCGGGACCAGGACACCGGGGAGCTGTTTTTT.

This clonotype has only a few counts. This sequence joins TRBV11-2 and TRBJ2-6; D unclear. This CDR3 region has 17 residues. V was cut by 2 bases and J by 0 bases, with 11 bases left in between. Germline V gives CDR1 SGHAT, CDR2 FQNNGV. CDR3 DNA: TGTGCCAGCAGCTTAAAGGTTTTTAGCTCTGGGGCCAACGTCCTGACTTTC. Residues: CASSLKVFSSGANVLTF.

This clonotype was recorded a few times. The chain links TRBV12-3 or TRBV12-4 to TRBJ2-7, with D uncertain. The CDR3 totals 13 residues. V lost 3 bases and J 1 base, leaving 7 bases between the germline ends. The CDR3 here is CASSFFRSYEQYF. CDR3 DNA: TGTGCCAGCAGTTTTTTCAGATCCTACGAGCAGTACTTC.

The V gene is TRBV7-3, the J gene TRBJ2-1, with a possible D match to TRBD2 (6 bases). The CDR3 loop spans 16 amino acids. V gave up 5 bases and J gave up 2 bases, with 16 bases separating them. Germline CDR1 reads SGHTA; CDR2 reads FQGTGA. This chain's CDR3 is CASSLVAGHPYNEQFF. The CDR3 DNA follows: TGTGCCAGCAGCCTCGTGGCGGGGCACCCCTACAATGAGCAGTTCTTC.